The entry that follows covers one T cell receptor (beta chain) sequence. The antigen is undetermined. This sample was taken from a study of shared clonotypes between healthy human individuals. Study findings and constraints: Across a handful of donors, naive CD4 shared 5% to 6%, naive CD8 around 4%, memory CD4 approximately 2.5%, memory CD8 0.4% to 0.5%. Estimated richness was generally greater in naive than memory subsets. In having few donors, the study represented limited genetic and exposure-history diversity.

Samples underwent the assay at deep level. Produced via immunoSEQ multiplex PCR; TCRdb's table is partial and in-frame only. The sample has some 1,600,000 clones; 95% to 99% are singletons. The TCR originated in a man younger than 40 in good health. Sequencing input: naive CD4+ T cells sorted from blood. Noted subset: CD45RA+ positively selected.

As DNA, the CDR3 is TGTGCCTGGAGGGGGACTAGCGGGGACCAAGAGACCCAGTACTTC. Its protein product is CAWRGTSGDQETQYF. The gene calls are TRBV30 and TRBJ2-5; 13 bases align to TRBD2. This CDR3 spans 15 amino acids. Germline V lookup: CDR1 GTSNPN, CDR2 SVGIG (reference sequence). Germline trimming cut 3 bases from V and 0 bases from J; bases unmatched to any gene: 1.